The clone carrying this T cell receptor (beta chain) has just a few counts. Its antigen is not identified. TCRdb re-called the RT-PCR reads with MiXCR, one entry per CDR3 protein. Of approximately 530,000 distinct CDR3 sequences listed, approximately 7.8% are singletons. These data come from a study of response to subunit inactivated influenza vaccine. Findings and caveats of the study: Authors suggested each seasonal influenza vaccination recruits few new T cells.

The junction had 2 bases not matched to a gene; V was cut back by 3 bases and J by 0 bases. Germline-derived CDR1 and CDR2 are LGHNA and YNFKEQ. The CDR3 is made up of 16 amino acids. The receptor comes from a man aged 50 to 69 who received an inactivated influenza vaccine. This chain joins TRBV4-2 and TRBJ2-1; 10 positions agree with TRBD1. Sequenced here: PBMCs from blood, sampled less than 30 months after vaccination. The CDR3 region is CASSHRTGGSYNEQFF. Written as DNA, the CDR3 is TGTGCCAGCAGCCATAGGACAGGGGGCTCCTACAATGAGCAGTTCTTC.